This TCR beta chain was obtained from a study of T cell repertoires in cytomegalovirus infection. CDR1 is MDHEN, CDR2 SYDVKM, per germline. The CDR3 is 19 amino acids. The ends were cut back, 5 bases at V and 6 bases at J, with 29 bases in the middle. TCRdb reprocessed the reads with MiXCR, giving one entry per CDR3 protein. Here the sample spans fewer than 700,000 distinct CDR3 sequences, 20% to 25% being singletons. This clonotype turned up a few times. This receptor was taken from a human donor in good health (CMV status not recorded). Some clones in this sample may be carry-over from other donors' samples. The chain recombines TRBV28 with TRBJ1-5; TRBD1 might be the D (5 bases). The sample comprised CD8+ T cells from PBMCs. CDR3 protein: CASSPALGTVGIVVQPQHF. The CDR3, as DNA: TGTGCCAGCAGTCCCGCCCTTGGGACCGTCGGAATCGTGGTTCAGCCCCAGCATTTT.